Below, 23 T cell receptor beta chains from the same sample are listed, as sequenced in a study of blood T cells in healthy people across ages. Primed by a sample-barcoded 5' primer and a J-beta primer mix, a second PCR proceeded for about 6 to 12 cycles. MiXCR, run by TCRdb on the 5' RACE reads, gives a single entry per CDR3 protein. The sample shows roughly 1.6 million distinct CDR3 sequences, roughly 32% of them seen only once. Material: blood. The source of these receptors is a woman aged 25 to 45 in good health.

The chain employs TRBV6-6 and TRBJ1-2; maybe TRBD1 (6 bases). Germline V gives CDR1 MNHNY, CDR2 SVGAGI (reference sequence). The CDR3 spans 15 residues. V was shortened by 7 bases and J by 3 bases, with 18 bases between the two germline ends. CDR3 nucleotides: TGTGCCAGCAAACCTGGGGGGGGCGTTTACTATGGCTACACCTTC. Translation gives CASKPGGGVYYGYTF.

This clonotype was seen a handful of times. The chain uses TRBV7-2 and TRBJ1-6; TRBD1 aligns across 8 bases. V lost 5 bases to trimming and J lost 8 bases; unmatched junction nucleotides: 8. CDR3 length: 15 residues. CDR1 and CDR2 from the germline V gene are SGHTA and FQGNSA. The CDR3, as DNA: TGTGCCAGCAGCCTCCAAGGACAGGGATATTCACCCCTCCACTTT. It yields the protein CASSLQGQGYSPLHF.

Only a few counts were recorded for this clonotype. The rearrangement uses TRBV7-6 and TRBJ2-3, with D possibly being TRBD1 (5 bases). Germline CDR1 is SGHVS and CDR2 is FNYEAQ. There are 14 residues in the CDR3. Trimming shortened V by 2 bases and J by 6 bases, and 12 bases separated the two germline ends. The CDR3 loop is CASSLQQGGDTQYF. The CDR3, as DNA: TGTGCCAGCAGCTTACAGCAGGGTGGGGATACGCAGTATTTT.

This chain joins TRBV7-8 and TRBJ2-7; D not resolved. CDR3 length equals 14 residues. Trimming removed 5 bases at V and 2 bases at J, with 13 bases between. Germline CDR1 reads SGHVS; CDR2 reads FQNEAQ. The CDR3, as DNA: TGTGCCAGCAGCGTCAGTGGAGTCCCCTACGAGCAGTACTTC. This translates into CASSVSGVPYEQYF.

The CDR3 region is CASSSEYTDTQYF. The CDR3 nucleotides read TGTGCCAGCAGCTCCGAGTACACAGATACGCAGTATTTT. The chain has TRBV7-9 and TRBJ2-3, with D unresolved. The V end lost 4 bases, the J end lost 2 bases, and 7 bases lay between the germline ends. This CDR3 spans 13 amino acids. CDR1 and CDR2 from the germline V gene are SEHNR and FQNEAQ (reference sequence).

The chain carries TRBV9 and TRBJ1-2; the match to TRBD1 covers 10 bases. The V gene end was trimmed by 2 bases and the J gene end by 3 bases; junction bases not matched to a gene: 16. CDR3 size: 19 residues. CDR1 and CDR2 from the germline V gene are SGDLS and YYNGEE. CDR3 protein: CASSVSERGQGKIDYGYTF. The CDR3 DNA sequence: TGTGCCAGCAGCGTCAGTGAAAGGGGACAGGGGAAGATAGACTATGGCTACACCTTC.

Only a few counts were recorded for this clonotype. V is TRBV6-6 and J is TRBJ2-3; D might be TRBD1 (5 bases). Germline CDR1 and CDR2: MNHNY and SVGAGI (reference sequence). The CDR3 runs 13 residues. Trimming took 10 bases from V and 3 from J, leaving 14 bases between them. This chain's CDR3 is CAIQGRRTDTQYF. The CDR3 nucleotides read TGTGCCATCCAGGGTAGAAGGACAGATACGCAGTATTTT.

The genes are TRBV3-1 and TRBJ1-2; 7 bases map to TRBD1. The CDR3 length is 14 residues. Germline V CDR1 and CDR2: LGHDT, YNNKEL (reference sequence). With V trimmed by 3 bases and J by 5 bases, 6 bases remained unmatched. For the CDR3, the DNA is TGTGCCAGCAGCCACCCCGGACAGGTTTATGGCTACACCTTC. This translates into CASSHPGQVYGYTF.

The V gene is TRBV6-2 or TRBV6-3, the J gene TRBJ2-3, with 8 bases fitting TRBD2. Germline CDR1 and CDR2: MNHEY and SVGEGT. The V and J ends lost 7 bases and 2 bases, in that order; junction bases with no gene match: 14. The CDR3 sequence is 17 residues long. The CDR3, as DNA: TGTGCCAGCACTCTAATTTCGGTTAGCGGGGCCACAGATACGCAGTATTTT. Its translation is CASTLISVSGATDTQYF.

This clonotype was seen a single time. CDR3 loop: CASSQGPGQERPRDQPQHF. As DNA, the CDR3 is TGTGCCAGCAGCCAAGGGCCGGGACAGGAGCGTCCGAGAGATCAGCCCCAGCATTTT. The chain couples TRBV3-1 to TRBJ1-5; 8 bases map to TRBD1. This CDR3 spans 19 amino acids. Unmatched junction bases numbered 16, after V lost 1 base and J lost 5 bases. Germline CDR1 LGHDT, CDR2 YNNKEL (reference sequence).

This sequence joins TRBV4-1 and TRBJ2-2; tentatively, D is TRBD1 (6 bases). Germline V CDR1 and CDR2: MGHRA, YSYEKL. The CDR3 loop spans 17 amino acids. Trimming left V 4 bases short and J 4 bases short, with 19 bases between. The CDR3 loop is CASSPPGSGAATGELFF. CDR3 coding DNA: TGCGCCAGCAGCCCCCCCGGGTCAGGGGCGGCCACCGGGGAGCTGTTTTTT.

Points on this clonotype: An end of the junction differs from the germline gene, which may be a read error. CDR3 nucleotides: TGTGCCAGCACCAGACAGGGGGCTAATTATGGCTACACCTTC. Translation gives CASTRQGANYGYTF. V gene TRBV6-6 combines with J gene TRBJ1-2; 10 bases are shared with TRBD1. The CDR3 is 14 residues long. The germline V gene encodes CDR1 MNHNY and CDR2 SVGAGI (reference sequence).

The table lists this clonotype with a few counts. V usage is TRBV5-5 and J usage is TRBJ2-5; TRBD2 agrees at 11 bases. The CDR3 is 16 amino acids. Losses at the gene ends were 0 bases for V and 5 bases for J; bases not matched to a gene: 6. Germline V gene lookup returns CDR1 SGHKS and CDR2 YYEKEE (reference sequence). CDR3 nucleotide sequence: TGTGCCAGCAGCTTGGAGGTCGCTAGCGGGAGGGAGACCCAGTACTTC. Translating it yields CASSLEVASGRETQYF. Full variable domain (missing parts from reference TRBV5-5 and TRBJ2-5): DAGVTQSPTHLIKTRGQQVTLRCSPISGHKSVSWYQQVLGQGPQFIFQYYEKEERGRGNFPDRFSARQFPNYSSELNVNALLLGDSALYLCASSLEVASGRETQYFGPGTRLLVL.

CDR3 region: CASSGIGTLTGATQYF. In nucleotides, the CDR3 is TGTGCCAGCAGCGGGATCGGGACACTAACCGGGGCTACGCAGTATTTT. The chain has TRBV28 and TRBJ2-3; D perhaps matches TRBD1 (6 bases). This CDR3 comprises 16 residues. V was clipped by 6 bases and J by 8 bases, with 24 bases between them. Germline CDR1 and CDR2: MDHEN and SYDVKM.

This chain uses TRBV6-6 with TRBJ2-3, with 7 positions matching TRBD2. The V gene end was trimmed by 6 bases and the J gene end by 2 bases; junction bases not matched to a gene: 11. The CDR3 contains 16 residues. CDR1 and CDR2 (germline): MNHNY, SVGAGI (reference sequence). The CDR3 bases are TGTGCCAGCAGCCTCCACTATAGCGGGTACACAGATACGCAGTATTTT. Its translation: CASSLHYSGYTDTQYF.

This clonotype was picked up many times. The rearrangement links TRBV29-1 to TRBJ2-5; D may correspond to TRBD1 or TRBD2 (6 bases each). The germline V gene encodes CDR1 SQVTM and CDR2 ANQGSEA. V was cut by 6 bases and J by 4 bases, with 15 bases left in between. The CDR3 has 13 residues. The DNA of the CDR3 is TGCAGCGTGGTGTGGGGGGCCGGAGAGACCCAGTACTTC. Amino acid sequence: CSVVWGAGETQYF.

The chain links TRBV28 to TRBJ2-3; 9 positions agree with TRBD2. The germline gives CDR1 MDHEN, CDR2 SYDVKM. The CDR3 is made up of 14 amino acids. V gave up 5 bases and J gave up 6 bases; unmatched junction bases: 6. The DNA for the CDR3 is TGTGCCAGCAGTCGAACTAGCGGGTGGGATACGCAGTATTTT. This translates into CASSRTSGWDTQYF.

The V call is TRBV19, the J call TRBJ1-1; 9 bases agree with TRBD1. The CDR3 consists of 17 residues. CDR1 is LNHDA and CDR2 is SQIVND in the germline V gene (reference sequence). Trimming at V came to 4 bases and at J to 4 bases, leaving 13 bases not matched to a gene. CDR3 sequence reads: CASSKNPGQGRPTEAFF. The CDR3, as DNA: TGTGCCAGTAGTAAGAATCCGGGACAGGGAAGACCCACTGAAGCTTTCTTT.

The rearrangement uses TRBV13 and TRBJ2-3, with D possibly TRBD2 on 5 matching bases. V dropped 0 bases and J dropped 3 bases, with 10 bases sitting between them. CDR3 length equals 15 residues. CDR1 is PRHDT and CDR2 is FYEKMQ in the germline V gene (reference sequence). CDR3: CASSLGHAGTDTQYF. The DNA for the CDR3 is TGTGCCAGCAGCTTAGGCCACGCGGGTACAGATACGCAGTATTTT.

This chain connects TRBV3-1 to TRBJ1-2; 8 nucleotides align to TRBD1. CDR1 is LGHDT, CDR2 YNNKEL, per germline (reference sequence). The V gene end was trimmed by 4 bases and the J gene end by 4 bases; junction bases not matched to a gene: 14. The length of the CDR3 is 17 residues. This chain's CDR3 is CASSRALSGTGSYGYTF. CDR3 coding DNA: TGTGCCAGCAGCCGTGCCCTCTCCGGGACAGGTAGCTATGGCTACACCTTC.

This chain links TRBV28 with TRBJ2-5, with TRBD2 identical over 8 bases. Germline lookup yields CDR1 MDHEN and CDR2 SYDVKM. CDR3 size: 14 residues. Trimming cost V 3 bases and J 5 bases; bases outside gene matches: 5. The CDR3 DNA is TGTGCCAGCAGTTTGATAGCGGGAAGGGAGACCCAGTACTTC. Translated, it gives CASSLIAGRETQYF. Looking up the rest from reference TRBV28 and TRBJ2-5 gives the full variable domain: DVKVTQSSRYLVKRTGEKVFLECVQDMDHENMFWYRQDPGLGLRLIYFSYDVKMKEKGDIPEGYSVSREKKERFSLILESASTNQTSMYLCASSLIAGRETQYFGPGTRLLVL.

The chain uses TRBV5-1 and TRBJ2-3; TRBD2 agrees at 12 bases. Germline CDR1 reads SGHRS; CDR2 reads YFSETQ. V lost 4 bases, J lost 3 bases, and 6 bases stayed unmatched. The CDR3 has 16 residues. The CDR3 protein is CASSPKTSGRTDTQYF. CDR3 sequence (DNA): TGCGCCAGCAGCCCGAAGACTAGCGGGAGAACAGATACGCAGTATTTT.

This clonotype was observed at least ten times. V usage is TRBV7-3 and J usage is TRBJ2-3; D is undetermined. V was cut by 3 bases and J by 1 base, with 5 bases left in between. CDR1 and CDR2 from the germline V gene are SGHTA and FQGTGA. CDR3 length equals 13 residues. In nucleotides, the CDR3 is TGTGCCAGCAGCTTGGGCCGCACAGATACGCAGTATTTT. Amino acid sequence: CASSLGRTDTQYF.